The present entry profiles one T cell receptor beta chain with its context. Its antigen is not known. Looked up from germline, CDR1 is SEHNR and CDR2 is FQNEAQ (reference sequence). CDR3 length equals 15 residues. V gave up 6 bases and J gave up 1 base, with 15 bases separating them. The data belong to a study of cytomegalovirus exposure and HLA in healthy donors. The PCR had 60 Vbeta and 13 Jbeta primers. TCRdb's copy holds only in-frame clones and misses some; the assay was immunoSEQ multiplex PCR. The sample yields approximately 100,000 clones, 80% seen once. Study findings and constraints: An assumption of roughly uniform sequencing depth across donors underlay the presence/absence analyses.

This clonotype was obtained from a man younger than 35 in good health and CMV-seronegative. This chain links TRBV7-9 with TRBJ1-2; maybe TRBD1 (6 bases). Sequencing was performed on PBMCs. CDR3 in amino acids: CASSPDRNGNYGYTF. For the CDR3, the DNA is TGTGCCAGCAGTCCGGACAGAAACGGTAACTATGGCTACACCTTC.